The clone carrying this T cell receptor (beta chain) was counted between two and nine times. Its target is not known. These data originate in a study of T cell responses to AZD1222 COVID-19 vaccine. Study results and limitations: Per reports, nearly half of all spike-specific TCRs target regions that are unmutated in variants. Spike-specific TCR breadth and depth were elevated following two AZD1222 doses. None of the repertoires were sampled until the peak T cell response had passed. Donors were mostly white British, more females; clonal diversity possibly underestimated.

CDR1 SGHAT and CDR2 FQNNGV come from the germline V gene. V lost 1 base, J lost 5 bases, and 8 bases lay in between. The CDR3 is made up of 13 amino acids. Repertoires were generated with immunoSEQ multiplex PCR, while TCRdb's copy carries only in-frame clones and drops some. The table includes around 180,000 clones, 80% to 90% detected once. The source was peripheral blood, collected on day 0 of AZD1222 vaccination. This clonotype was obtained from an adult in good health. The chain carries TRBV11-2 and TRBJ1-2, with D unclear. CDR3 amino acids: CASSLGQYYGYTF. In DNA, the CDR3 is TGTGCCAGCAGCTTAGGACAATATTATGGCTACACCTTC.